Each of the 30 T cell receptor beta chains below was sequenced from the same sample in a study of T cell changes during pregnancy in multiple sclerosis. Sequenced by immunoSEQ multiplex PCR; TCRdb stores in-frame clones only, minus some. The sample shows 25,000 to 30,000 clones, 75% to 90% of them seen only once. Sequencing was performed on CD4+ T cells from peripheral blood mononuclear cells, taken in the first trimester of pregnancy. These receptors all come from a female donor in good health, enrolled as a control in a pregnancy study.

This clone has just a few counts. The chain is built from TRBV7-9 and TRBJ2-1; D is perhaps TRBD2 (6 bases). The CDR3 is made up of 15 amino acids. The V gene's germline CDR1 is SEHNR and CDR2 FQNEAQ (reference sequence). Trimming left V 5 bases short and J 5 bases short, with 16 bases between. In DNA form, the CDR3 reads TGTGCCAGCAGCCGACCCGGAGGGGAACACAATGAGCAGTTCTTC. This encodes CASSRPGGEHNEQFF.

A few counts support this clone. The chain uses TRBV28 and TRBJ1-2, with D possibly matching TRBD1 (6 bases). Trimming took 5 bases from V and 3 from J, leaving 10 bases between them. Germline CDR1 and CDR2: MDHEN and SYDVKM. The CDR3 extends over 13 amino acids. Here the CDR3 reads CASSPGHHYGYTF. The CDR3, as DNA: TGTGCCAGCAGTCCGGGACACCACTATGGCTACACCTTC.

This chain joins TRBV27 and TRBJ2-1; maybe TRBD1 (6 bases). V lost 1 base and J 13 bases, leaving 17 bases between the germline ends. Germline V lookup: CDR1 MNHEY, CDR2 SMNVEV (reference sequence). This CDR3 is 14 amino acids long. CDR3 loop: CASSLFRGEGEQFF. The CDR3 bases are TGTGCCAGCAGTTTATTTCGAGGAGAGGGGGAACAGTTCTTC.

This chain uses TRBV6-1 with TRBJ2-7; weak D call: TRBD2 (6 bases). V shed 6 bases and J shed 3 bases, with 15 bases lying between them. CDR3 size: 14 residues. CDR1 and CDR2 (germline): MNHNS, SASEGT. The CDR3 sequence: CASSYVRGSYEQYF. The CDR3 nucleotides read TGTGCCAGCAGCTATGTACGGGGGAGCTACGAGCAGTACTTC.

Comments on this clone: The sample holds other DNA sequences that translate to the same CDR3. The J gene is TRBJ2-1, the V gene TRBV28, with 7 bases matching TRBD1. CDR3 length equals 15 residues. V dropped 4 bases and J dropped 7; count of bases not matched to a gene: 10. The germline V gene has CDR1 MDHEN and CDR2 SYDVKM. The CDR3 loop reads CASSSPRQGRNEQFF. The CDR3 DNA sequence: TGTGCCAGCAGTTCCCCCCGACAGGGAAGGAATGAGCAGTTCTTC.

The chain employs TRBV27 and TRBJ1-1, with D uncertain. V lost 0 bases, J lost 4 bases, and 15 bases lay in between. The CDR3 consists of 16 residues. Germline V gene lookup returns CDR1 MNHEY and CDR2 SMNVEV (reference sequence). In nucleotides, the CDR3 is TGTGCCAGCAGTTTATCCCTTACATGGTTAAGCACTGAAGCTTTCTTT. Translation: CASSLSLTWLSTEAFF.

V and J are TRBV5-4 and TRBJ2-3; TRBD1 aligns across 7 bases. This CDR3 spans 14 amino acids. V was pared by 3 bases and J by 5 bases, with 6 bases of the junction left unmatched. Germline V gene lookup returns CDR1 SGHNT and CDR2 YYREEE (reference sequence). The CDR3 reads CASSYYRGVDTQYF. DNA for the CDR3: TGTGCCAGCAGCTACTACAGGGGTGTAGATACGCAGTATTTT.

DNA of the CDR3: TGTGCCAGCAGCTATGACAGAATCACTAATGAAAAACTGTTTTTT. It encodes CASSYDRITNEKLFF. The chain links TRBV5-8 to TRBJ1-4; tentatively, D is TRBD1 (5 bases). The V gene's germline CDR1 is SGHTS and CDR2 YDEGEE. This CDR3 comprises 15 residues. The ends were cut back, 3 bases at V and 2 bases at J, with 11 bases in the middle.

The CDR3 coding sequence is TGTGCCTGGAGTACCCAGGGTTACGAGCAGTACTTC. Translated, it gives CAWSTQGYEQYF. The chain links TRBV30 to TRBJ2-7; weak D call: TRBD1 (5 bases). From germline, CDR1 is GTSNPN and CDR2 SVGIG (reference sequence). CDR3 length: 12 amino acids. V lost 2 bases, J lost 4 bases, and 9 bases lay in between.

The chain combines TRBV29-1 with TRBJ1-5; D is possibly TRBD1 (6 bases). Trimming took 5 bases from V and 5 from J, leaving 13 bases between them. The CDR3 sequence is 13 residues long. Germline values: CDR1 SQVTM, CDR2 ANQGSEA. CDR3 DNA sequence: TGCAGCGTTCAAACAGGGAGAGATCAGCCCCAGCATTTT. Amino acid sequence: CSVQTGRDQPQHF.

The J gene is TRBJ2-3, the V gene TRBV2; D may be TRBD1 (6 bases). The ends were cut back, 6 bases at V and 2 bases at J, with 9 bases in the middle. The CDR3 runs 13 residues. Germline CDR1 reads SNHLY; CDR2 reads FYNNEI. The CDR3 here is CASSRDNTDTQYF. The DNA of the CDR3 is TGTGCCAGCAGCCGGGACAACACAGATACGCAGTATTTT.

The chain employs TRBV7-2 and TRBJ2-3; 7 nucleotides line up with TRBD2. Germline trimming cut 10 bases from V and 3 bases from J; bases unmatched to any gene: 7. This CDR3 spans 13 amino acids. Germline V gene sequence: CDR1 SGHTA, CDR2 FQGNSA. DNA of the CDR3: TGTGCCACCAGGGTTAGCGGGACAGATACGCAGTATTTT. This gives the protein CATRVSGTDTQYF.

CDR3 region: CASSPDSNQPQHF. The DNA of the CDR3 is TGTGCCAGTAGCCCGGACAGTAATCAGCCCCAGCATTTT. This chain connects TRBV19 to TRBJ1-5; the D gene is possibly TRBD1 (6 bases). V was clipped by 6 bases and J by 4 bases, with 10 bases between them. This CDR3 comprises 13 residues. CDR1 and CDR2 (germline): LNHDA, SQIVND (reference sequence).

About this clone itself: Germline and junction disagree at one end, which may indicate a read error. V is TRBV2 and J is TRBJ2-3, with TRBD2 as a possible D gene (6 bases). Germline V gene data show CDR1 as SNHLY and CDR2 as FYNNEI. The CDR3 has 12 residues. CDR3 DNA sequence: TGTGCCTGCAGACTAGTTTCGGATACGCAGTATTTT. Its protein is CACRLVSDTQYF.

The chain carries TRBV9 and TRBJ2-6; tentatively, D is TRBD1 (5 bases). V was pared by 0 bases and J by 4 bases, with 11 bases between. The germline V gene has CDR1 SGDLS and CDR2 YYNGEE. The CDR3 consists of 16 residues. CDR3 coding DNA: TGTGCCAGCAGCGTAGGGATAGGGGCAGGGGCCAACGTCCTGACTTTC. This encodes CASSVGIGAGANVLTF.

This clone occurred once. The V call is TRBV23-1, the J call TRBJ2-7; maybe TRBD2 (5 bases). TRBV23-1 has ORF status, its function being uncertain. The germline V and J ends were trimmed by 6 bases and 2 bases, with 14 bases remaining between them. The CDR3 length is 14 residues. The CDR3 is CASSPLGLAYEQYF. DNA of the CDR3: TGCGCCAGCAGCCCACTAGGGTTAGCCTACGAGCAGTACTTC.

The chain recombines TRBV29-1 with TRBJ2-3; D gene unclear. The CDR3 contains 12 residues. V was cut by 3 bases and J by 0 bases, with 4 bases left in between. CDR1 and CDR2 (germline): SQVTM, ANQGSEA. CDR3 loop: CSVEASTDTQYF. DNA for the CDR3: TGCAGCGTTGAGGCTAGCACAGATACGCAGTATTTT.

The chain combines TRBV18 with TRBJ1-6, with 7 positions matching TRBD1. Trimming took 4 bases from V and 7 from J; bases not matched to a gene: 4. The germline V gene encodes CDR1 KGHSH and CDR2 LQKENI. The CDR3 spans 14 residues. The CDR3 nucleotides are TGTGCCAGCTCACTTGGGACAGAAAATTCACCCCTCCACTTT. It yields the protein CASSLGTENSPLHF.

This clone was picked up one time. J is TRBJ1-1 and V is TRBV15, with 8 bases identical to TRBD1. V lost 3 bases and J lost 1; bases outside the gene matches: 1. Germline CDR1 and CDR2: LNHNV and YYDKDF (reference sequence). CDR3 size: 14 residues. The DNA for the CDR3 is TGTGCCACCAGCAGGACAGGGGCGAACACTGAAGCTTTCTTT. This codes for CATSRTGANTEAFF.

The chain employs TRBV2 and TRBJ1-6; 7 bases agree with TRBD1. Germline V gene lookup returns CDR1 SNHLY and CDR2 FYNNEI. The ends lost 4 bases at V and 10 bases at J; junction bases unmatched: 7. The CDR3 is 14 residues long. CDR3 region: CASSVLDRESPLHF. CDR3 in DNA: TGTGCCAGCAGTGTGCTAGACAGGGAATCACCCCTCCACTTT. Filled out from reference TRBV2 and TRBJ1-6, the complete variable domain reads EPEVTQTPSHQVTQMGQEVILRCVPISNHLYFYWYRQILGQKVEFLVSFYNNEISEKSEIFDDQFSVERPDGSNFTLKIRSTKLEDSAMYFCASSVLDRESPLHFGNGTRLTVT.

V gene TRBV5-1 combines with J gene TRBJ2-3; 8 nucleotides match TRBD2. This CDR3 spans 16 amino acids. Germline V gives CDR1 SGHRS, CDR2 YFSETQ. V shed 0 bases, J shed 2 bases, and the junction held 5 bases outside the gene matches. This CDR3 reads CASSLGLARDTDTQYF. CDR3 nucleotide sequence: TGCGCCAGCAGCTTGGGACTAGCGAGGGACACAGATACGCAGTATTTT.

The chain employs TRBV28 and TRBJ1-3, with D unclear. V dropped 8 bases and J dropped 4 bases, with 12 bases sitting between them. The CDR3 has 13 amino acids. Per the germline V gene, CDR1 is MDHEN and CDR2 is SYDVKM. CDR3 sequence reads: CASRPNVGNTIYF. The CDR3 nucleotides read TGTGCCAGCCGCCCTAACGTCGGAAACACCATATATTTT. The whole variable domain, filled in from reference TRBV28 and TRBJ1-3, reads DVKVTQSSRYLVKRTGEKVFLECVQDMDHENMFWYRQDPGLGLRLIYFSYDVKMKEKGDIPEGYSVSREKKERFSLILESASTNQTSMYLCASRPNVGNTIYFGEGSWLTVV.

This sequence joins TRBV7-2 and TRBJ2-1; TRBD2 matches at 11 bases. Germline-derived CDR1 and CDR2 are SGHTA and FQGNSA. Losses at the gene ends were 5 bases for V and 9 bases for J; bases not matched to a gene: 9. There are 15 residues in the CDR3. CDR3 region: CASSTLAGGPGEQFF. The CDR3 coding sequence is TGTGCCAGCAGCACCTTAGCGGGAGGGCCGGGTGAGCAGTTCTTC.

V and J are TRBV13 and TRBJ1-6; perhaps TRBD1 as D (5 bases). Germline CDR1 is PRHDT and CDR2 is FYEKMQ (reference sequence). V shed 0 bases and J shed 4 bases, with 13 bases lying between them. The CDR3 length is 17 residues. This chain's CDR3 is CASSLGLPGGYNSPLHF. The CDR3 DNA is TGTGCCAGCAGCTTAGGCTTACCCGGGGGGTATAATTCACCCCTCCACTTT.

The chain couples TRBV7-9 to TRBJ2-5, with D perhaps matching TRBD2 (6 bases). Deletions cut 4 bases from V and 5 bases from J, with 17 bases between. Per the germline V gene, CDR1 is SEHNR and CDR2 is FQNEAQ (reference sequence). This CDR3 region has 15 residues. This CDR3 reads CASSSHGGIGETQYF. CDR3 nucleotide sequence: TGTGCCAGCAGCTCCCATGGGGGGATCGGGGAGACCCAGTACTTC. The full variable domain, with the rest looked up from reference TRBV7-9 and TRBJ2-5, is DTGVSQNPRHKITKRGQNVTFRCDPISEHNRLYWYRQTLGQGPEFLTYFQNEAQLEKSRLLSDRFSAERPKGSFSTLEIQRTEQGDSAMYLCASSSHGGIGETQYFGPGTRLLVL.

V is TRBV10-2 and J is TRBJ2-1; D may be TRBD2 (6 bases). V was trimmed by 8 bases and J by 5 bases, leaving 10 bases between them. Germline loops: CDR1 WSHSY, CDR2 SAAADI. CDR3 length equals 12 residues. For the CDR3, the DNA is TGCGCCAGCGAGGGACTGCACAATGAGCAGTTCTTC. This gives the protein CASEGLHNEQFF.

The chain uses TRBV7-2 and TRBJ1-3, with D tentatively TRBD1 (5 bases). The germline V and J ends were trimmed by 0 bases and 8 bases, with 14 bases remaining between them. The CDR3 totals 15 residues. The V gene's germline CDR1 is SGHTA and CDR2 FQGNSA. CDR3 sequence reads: CASSLALQGGHTIYF. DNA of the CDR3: TGTGCCAGCAGCTTAGCCCTTCAGGGAGGCCACACCATATATTTT.

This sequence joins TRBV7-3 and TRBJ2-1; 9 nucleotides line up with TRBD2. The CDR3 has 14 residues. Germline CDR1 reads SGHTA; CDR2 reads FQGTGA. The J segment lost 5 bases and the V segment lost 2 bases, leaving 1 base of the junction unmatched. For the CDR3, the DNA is TGTGCCAGCAGCTTATCTAGCGGGAACAATGAGCAGTTCTTC. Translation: CASSLSSGNNEQFF. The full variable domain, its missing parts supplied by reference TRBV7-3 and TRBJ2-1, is GAGVSQTPSNKVTEKGKYVELRCDPISGHTALYWYRQSLGQGPEFLIYFQGTGAADDSGLPNDRFFAVRPEGSVSTLKIQRTERGDSAVYLCASSLSSGNNEQFFGPGTRLTVL.

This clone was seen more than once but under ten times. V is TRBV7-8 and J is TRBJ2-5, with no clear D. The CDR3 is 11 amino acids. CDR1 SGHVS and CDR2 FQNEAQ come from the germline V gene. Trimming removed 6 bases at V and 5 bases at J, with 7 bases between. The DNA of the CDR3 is TGTGCCAGCAGGTCTCGGGAGACCCAGTACTTC. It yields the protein CASRSRETQYF. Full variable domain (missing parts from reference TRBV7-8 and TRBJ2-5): GAGVSQSPRYKVAKRGQDVALRCDPISGHVSLFWYQQALGQGPEFLTYFQNEAQLDKSGLPSDRFFAERPEGSVSTLKIQRTQQEDSAVYLCASRSRETQYFGPGTRLLVL.

The CDR3 loop reads CASSPTTSGRVRADTQYF. In DNA form, the CDR3 reads TGTGCCAGCAGTCCCACGACTAGCGGGAGGGTAAGGGCAGATACGCAGTATTTT. The chain combines TRBV28 with TRBJ2-3; 14 bases fit TRBD2. Per the germline V gene, CDR1 is MDHEN and CDR2 is SYDVKM. CDR3 length: 18 amino acids. The J segment lost 4 bases and the V segment lost 5 bases, leaving 11 bases of the junction unmatched.